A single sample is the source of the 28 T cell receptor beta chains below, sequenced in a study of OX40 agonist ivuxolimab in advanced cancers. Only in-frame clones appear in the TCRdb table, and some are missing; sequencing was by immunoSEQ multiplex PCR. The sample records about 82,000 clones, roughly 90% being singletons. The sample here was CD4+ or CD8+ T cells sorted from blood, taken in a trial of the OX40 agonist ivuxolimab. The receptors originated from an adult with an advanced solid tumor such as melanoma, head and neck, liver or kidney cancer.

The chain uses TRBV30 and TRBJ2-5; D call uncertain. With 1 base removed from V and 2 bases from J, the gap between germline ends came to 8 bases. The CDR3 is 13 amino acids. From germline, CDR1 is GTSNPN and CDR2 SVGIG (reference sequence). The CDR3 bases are TGTGCCTGGAGTGGAAAGGGACAAGAGACCCAGTACTTC. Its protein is CAWSGKGQETQYF.

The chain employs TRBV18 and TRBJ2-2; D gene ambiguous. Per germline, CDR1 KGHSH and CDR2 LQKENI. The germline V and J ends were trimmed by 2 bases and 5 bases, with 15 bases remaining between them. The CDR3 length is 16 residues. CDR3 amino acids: CASSPAQPVVTGELFF. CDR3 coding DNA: TGTGCCAGCTCACCAGCTCAGCCCGTGGTTACCGGGGAGCTGTTTTTT.

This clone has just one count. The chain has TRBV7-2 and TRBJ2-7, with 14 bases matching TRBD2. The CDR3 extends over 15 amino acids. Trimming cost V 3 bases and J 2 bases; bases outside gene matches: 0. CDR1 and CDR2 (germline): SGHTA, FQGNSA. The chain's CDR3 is CASSLTSGRAYEQYF. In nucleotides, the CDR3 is TGTGCCAGCAGCTTGACTAGCGGGAGGGCCTACGAGCAGTACTTC.

The DNA of the CDR3 is TGTGCCATCAGTTCGGCCCCCTGGACAGGGAGTGGCTATGGCTACACCTTC. It codes for CAISSAPWTGSGYGYTF. J is TRBJ1-2 and V is TRBV10-3, with 8 nucleotides matching TRBD1. V shed 5 bases and J 4 bases; nucleotides not matched to a gene: 15. Germline V gene sequence: CDR1 ENHRY, CDR2 SYGVKD. The CDR3 has 17 residues.

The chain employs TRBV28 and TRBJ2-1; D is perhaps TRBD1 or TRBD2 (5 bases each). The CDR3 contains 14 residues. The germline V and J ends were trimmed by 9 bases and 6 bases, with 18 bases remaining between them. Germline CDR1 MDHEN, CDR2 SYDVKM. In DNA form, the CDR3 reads TGTGCCAGTAAAGCTCGTCGTGGGGGCAATGAGCAGTTCTTC. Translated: CASKARRGGNEQFF.

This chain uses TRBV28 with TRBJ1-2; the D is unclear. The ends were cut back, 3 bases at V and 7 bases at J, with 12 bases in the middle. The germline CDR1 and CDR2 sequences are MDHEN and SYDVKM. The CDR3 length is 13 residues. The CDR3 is CASSFGGGGGYTF. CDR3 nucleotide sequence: TGTGCCAGCAGTTTCGGCGGAGGAGGTGGCTACACCTTC.

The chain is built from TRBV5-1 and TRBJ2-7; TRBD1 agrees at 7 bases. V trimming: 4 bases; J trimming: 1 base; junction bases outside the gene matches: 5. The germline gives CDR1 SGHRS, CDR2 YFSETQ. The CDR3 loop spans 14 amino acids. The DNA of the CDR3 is TGCGCCAGCAGCCTCGGGACAGCATCCTACGAGCAGTACTTC. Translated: CASSLGTASYEQYF.

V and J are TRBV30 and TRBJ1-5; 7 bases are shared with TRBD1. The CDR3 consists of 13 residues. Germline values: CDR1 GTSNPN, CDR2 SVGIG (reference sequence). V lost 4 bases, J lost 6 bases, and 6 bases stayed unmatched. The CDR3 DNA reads TGTGCCTGGACCGGACAGGCTGGTCAGCCCCAGCATTTT. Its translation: CAWTGQAGQPQHF.

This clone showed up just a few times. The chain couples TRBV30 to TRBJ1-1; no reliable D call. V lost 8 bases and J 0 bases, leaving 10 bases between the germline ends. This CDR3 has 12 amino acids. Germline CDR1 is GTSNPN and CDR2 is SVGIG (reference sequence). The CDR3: CAAFLLNTEAFF. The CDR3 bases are TGTGCCGCCTTCCTGTTGAACACTGAAGCTTTCTTT.

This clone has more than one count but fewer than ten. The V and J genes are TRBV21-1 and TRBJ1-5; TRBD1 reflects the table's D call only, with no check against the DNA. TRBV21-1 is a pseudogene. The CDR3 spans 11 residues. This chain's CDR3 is CASSKTQLPHF. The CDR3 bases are TGTGCCAGCAGCAAAACCCAGTTGCCGCATTTT.

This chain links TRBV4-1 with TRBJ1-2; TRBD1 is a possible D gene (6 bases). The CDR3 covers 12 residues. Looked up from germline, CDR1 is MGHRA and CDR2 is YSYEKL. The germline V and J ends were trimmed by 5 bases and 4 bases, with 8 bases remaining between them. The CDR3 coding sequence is TGCGCCAGCAGCGGGACAAGCTATGGCTACACCTTC. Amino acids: CASSGTSYGYTF.

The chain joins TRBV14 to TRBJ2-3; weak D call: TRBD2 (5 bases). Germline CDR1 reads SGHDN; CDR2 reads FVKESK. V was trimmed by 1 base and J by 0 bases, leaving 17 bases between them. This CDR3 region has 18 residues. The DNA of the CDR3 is TGTGCCAGCAGCCAAGGAGTCTGGCTAGCAACAAGCACAGATACGCAGTATTTT. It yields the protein CASSQGVWLATSTDTQYF.

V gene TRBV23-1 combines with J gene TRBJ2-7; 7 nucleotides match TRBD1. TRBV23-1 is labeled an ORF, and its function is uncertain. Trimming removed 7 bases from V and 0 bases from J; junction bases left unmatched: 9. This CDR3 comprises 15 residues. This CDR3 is CASNADRVSSYEQYF. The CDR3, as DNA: TGCGCCAGCAACGCCGACAGGGTGAGCTCCTACGAGCAGTACTTC.

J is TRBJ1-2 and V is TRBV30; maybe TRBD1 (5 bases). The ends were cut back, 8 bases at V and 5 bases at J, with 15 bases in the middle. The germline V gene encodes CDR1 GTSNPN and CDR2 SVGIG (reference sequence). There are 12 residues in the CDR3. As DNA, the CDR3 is TGTGCCCTCACCCTCGGGGGGTATGGCTACACCTTC. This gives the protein CALTLGGYGYTF.

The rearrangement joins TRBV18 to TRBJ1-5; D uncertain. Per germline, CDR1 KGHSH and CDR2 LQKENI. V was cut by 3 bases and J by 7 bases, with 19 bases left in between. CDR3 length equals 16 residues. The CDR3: CASSPEAGDPNQPQHF. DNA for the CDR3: TGTGCCAGCTCACCTGAGGCCGGGGATCCAAACCAGCCCCAGCATTTT.

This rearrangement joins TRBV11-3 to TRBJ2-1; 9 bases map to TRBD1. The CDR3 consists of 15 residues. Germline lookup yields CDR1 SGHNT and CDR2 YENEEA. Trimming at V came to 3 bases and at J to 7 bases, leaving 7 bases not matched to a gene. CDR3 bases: TGTGCCAGCAGCTTGGCACAGGGGGCGTTTAATGAGCAGTTCTTC. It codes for CASSLAQGAFNEQFF.

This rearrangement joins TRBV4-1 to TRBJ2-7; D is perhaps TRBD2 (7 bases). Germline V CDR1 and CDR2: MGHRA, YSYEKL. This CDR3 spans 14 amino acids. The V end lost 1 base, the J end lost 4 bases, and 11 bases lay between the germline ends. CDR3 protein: CASSQGGGGYEQYF. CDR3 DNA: TGCGCCAGCAGCCAAGGAGGGGGGGGGTACGAGCAGTACTTC.

For the CDR3, the DNA is TGTGCCAGCAGCATAAAGGGATCCTTTGAGAAGGGGGCTACGCAGTATTTT. Residues: CASSIKGSFEKGATQYF. The chain joins TRBV7-9 to TRBJ2-3; 7 positions agree with TRBD1. The CDR3 extends over 17 amino acids. Germline loops: CDR1 SEHNR, CDR2 FQNEAQ (reference sequence). The V gene end was trimmed by 5 bases and the J gene end by 8 bases; junction bases not matched to a gene: 19. The complete variable domain, with remaining parts taken from reference TRBV7-9 and TRBJ2-3, reads DTGVSQNPRHKITKRGQNVTFRCDPISEHNRLYWYRQTLGQGPEFLTYFQNEAQLEKSRLLSDRFSAERPKGSFSTLEIQRTEQGDSAMYLCASSIKGSFEKGATQYFGPGTRLTVL.

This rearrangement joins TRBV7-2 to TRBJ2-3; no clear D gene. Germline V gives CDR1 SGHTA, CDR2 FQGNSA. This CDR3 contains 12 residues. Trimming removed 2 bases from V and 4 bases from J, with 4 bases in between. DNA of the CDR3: TGTGCCAGCAGCTTATCAGCAGATACGCAGTATTTT. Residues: CASSLSADTQYF.

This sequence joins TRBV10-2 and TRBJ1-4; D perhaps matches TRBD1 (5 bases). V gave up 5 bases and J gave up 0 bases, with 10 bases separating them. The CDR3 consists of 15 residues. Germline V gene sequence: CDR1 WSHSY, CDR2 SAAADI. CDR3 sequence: CASSLGGATNEKLFF. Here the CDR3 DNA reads TGCGCCAGCAGTTTGGGGGGGGCAACTAATGAAAAACTGTTTTTT.

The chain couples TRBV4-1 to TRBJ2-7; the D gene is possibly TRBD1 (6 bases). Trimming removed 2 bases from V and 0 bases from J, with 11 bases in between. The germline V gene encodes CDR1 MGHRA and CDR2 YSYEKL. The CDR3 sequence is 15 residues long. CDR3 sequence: CASSQPVGASYEQYF. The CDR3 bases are TGCGCCAGCAGCCAACCAGTGGGGGCCTCCTACGAGCAGTACTTC.

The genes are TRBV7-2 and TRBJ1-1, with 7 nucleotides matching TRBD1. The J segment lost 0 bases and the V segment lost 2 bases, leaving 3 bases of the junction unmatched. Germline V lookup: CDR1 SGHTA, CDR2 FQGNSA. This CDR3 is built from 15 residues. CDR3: CASSLWDRMNTEAFF. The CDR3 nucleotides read TGTGCCAGCAGCTTATGGGACAGAATGAACACTGAAGCTTTCTTT.

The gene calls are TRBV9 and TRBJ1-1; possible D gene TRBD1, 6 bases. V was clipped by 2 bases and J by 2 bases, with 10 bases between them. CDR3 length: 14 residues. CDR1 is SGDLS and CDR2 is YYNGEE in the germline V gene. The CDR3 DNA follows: TGTGCCAGCAGCGTTGGGACATATAACACTGAAGCTTTCTTT. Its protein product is CASSVGTYNTEAFF.

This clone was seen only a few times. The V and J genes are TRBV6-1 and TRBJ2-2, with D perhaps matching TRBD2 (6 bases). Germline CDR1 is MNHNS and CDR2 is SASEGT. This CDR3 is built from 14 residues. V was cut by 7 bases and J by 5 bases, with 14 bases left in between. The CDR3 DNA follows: TGTGCCAGCAATAGAGCTAGCGCAACCGGGGAGCTGTTTTTT. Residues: CASNRASATGELFF.

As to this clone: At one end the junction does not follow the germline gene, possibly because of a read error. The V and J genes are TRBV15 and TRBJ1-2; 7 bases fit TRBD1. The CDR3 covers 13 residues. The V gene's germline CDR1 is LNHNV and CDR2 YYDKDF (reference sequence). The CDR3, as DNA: TGTGCCACCAGCACTCGACAGGGCACCAAAGAATATTTC. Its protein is CATSTRQGTKEYF.

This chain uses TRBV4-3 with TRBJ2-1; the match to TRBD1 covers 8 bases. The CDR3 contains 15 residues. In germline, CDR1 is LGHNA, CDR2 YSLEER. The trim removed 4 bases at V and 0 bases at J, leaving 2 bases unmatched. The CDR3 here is CASSPGGNSYNEQFF. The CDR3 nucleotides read TGCGCCAGCAGCCCAGGGGGCAACTCCTACAATGAGCAGTTCTTC.

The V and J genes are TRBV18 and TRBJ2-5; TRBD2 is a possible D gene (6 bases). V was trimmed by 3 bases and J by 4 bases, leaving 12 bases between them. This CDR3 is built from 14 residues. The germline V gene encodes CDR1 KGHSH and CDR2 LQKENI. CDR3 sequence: CASSPRGPPETQYF. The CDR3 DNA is TGTGCCAGCTCACCGCGGGGCCCCCCAGAGACCCAGTACTTC.

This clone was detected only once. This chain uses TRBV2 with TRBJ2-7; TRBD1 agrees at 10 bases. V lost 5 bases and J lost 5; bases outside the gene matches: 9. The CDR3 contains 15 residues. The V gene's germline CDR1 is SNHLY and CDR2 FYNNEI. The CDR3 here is CASSSSGTGVDEQYF. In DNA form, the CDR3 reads TGTGCCAGCAGTAGTTCCGGGACAGGGGTGGACGAGCAGTACTTC.